The 27 T cell receptor beta chains below were found in one sample sequenced in a study of shared clonotypes between healthy human individuals. The table came from immunoSEQ multiplex PCR; TCRdb's copy has only in-frame clones and leaves some out. The repertoire holds around 510,000 clones, with about 96% as singletons. The sequenced sample consisted of naive CD4+ T cells sorted from blood. Subset of the sample: CD45RA+ positively selected. These receptors came from a woman in her twenties or thirties in good health.

V is TRBV28 and J is TRBJ2-3; TRBD2 aligns across 12 bases. V shed 5 bases, J shed 2 bases, and the junction held 2 bases outside the gene matches. The CDR3 is 15 amino acids. The germline V gene encodes CDR1 MDHEN and CDR2 SYDVKM. For the CDR3, the DNA is TGTGCCAGCAGTGGACTAGCGGGGATCACAGATACGCAGTATTTT. It specifies CASSGLAGITDTQYF.

The V and J genes are TRBV19 and TRBJ2-7; D gene unclear. V was trimmed by 2 bases and J by 3 bases, leaving 14 bases between them. The germline CDR1 and CDR2 sequences are LNHDA and SQIVND (reference sequence). CDR3 length: 15 residues. This CDR3 reads CASSILPSAYYEQYF. CDR3 in DNA: TGTGCCAGTAGTATATTGCCCAGCGCCTACTACGAGCAGTACTTC.

The chain is built from TRBV11-2 and TRBJ2-7; 7 bases fit TRBD1. This CDR3 is 15 amino acids long. With V trimmed by 0 bases and J by 2 bases, 4 bases remained unmatched. CDR1 SGHAT and CDR2 FQNNGV come from the germline V gene. The CDR3 DNA reads TGTGCCAGCAGCTTAGATTGGGGACAGACCTACGAGCAGTACTTC. Protein: CASSLDWGQTYEQYF.

This clone was seen only a few times. This chain connects TRBV19 to TRBJ1-5; D is unclear. Per germline, CDR1 LNHDA and CDR2 SQIVND (reference sequence). V was trimmed by 5 bases and J by 6 bases, leaving 20 bases between them. This CDR3 spans 16 amino acids. The CDR3: CASSELGSLAGQPQHF. Here the CDR3 DNA reads TGTGCCAGTAGTGAGTTGGGCTCTCTAGCTGGTCAGCCCCAGCATTTT.

V is TRBV18 and J is TRBJ2-7; TRBD1 is a possible D gene (5 bases). In germline, CDR1 is KGHSH, CDR2 LQKENI. The CDR3 consists of 14 residues. The V gene lost 0 bases and the J gene lost 2 bases, with 8 bases spanning the gap. The DNA for the CDR3 is TGTGCCAGCTCACCACCCGACAGTCCCTACGAGCAGTACTTC. Residues: CASSPPDSPYEQYF.

A remark on this clone: The same CDR3 arises from other DNA sequences in this sample as well. This chain connects TRBV28 to TRBJ1-3; 8 nucleotides agree with TRBD1. Trimming took 6 bases from V and 4 from J; bases not matched to a gene: 5. This CDR3 spans 14 amino acids. Germline V CDR1 and CDR2: MDHEN, SYDVKM. DNA for the CDR3: TGTGCCAGCAGACGACAGGGGAGCGGAAACACCATATATTTT. It translates to CASRRQGSGNTIYF. The whole variable domain, remainder taken from reference TRBV28 and TRBJ1-3, is DVKVTQSSRYLVKRTGEKVFLECVQDMDHENMFWYRQDPGLGLRLIYFSYDVKMKEKGDIPEGYSVSREKKERFSLILESASTNQTSMYLCASRRQGSGNTIYFGEGSWLTVV.

The chain has TRBV5-6 and TRBJ1-3; D may be TRBD1 (6 bases). Deletions cut 2 bases from V and 0 bases from J, with 12 bases between. CDR1 is SGHDT, CDR2 YYEEEE, per germline. The CDR3 runs to 16 residues. As DNA, the CDR3 is TGTGCCAGCAGCTTCGGTCAGGGGCTCTCTGGAAACACCATATATTTT. Protein sequence: CASSFGQGLSGNTIYF. The full variable domain, in which reference TRBV5-6 and TRBJ1-3 provide the parts outside the CDR3, is DAGVTQSPTHLIKTRGQQVTLRCSPKSGHDTVSWYQQALGQGPQFIFQYYEEEERQRGNFPDRFSGHQFPNYSSELNVNALLLGDSALYLCASSFGQGLSGNTIYFGEGSWLTVV.

V gene TRBV18 combines with J gene TRBJ1-2, with D maybe TRBD1 (5 bases). CDR1 is KGHSH and CDR2 is LQKENI in the germline V gene. The CDR3 loop spans 14 amino acids. Trimming removed 3 bases from V and 9 bases from J, with 17 bases in between. CDR3 sequence (DNA): TGTGCCAGCTCACCTAATCTCAGGGAATTGAGCTACACCTTC. Encoded protein: CASSPNLRELSYTF.

The rearrangement joins TRBV7-9 to TRBJ2-2; the match to TRBD2 covers 8 bases. Germline CDR1 and CDR2: SEHNR and FQNEAQ (reference sequence). This CDR3 has 16 residues. Trimming cost V 6 bases and J 0 bases; bases outside gene matches: 6. CDR3 protein: CASRRSGATNTGELFF. The CDR3 DNA reads as TGTGCCAGCAGACGTAGCGGGGCCACGAACACCGGGGAGCTGTTTTTT.

The chain has TRBV5-5 and TRBJ1-1; D possibly corresponds to TRBD1 (6 bases). The CDR3 length is 15 residues. Deletions cut 4 bases from V and 1 base from J, with 14 bases between. Looked up from germline, CDR1 is SGHKS and CDR2 is YYEKEE (reference sequence). The CDR3 spells CASSISGGGNTEAFF. The CDR3 nucleotides are TGTGCCAGCAGCATCTCCGGAGGGGGGAACACTGAAGCTTTCTTT.

The chain employs TRBV9 and TRBJ1-2, with 10 bases identical to TRBD1. Germline V CDR1 and CDR2: SGDLS, YYNGEE. The CDR3 loop spans 15 amino acids. V shed 3 bases, J shed 8 bases, and the junction held 10 bases outside the gene matches. The CDR3 is CASSERWDRGYGYTF. The CDR3 DNA reads TGTGCCAGCAGCGAAAGATGGGACAGGGGATACGGCTACACCTTC. Using reference TRBV9 and TRBJ1-2 for the parts outside the CDR3, the full variable domain is DSGVTQTPKHLITATGQRVTLRCSPRSGDLSVYWYQQSLDQGLQFLIQYYNGEERAKGNILERFSAQQFPDLHSELNLSSLELGDSALYFCASSERWDRGYGYTFGSGTRLTVV.

J is TRBJ2-2 and V is TRBV7-3; 9 bases are a match to TRBD2. Germline values: CDR1 SGHTA, CDR2 FQGTGA. Losses at the gene ends were 0 bases for V and 5 bases for J; bases not matched to a gene: 7. The CDR3 runs to 17 residues. CDR3 amino acids: CASSLTNSGSGTGELFF. The CDR3 DNA sequence: TGTGCCAGCAGCTTAACGAATAGCGGGAGTGGAACCGGGGAGCTGTTTTTT. The full variable domain, its missing parts supplied by reference TRBV7-3 and TRBJ2-2, is GAGVSQTPSNKVTEKGKYVELRCDPISGHTALYWYRQSLGQGPEFLIYFQGTGAADDSGLPNDRFFAVRPEGSVSTLKIQRTERGDSAVYLCASSLTNSGSGTGELFFGEGSRLTVL.

With regard to this clone: At one end, the junction sequence differs from germline, possibly due to a read error. The chain's CDR3 is CASSTGGQARTIF. DNA of the CDR3: TGTGCCAGCAGTACCGGAGGACAGGCCCGGACTATCTTC. The chain joins TRBV5-6 to TRBJ2-1, with a weak D call TRBD1 (7 bases). CDR1 and CDR2 (germline): SGHDT, YYEEEE. The CDR3 length is 13 residues.

V gene TRBV28 combines with J gene TRBJ1-2; D possibly corresponds to TRBD1 (5 bases). With 5 bases removed from V and 3 bases from J, the gap between germline ends came to 7 bases. CDR1 and CDR2 (germline): MDHEN, SYDVKM. The CDR3 totals 12 residues. The CDR3 coding sequence is TGTGCCAGCAGTACGACAGACTATGGCTACACCTTC. Its protein is CASSTTDYGYTF.

The chain recombines TRBV28 with TRBJ2-2; D remains unclear. Trimming shortened V by 2 bases and J by 5 bases, and 12 bases separated the two germline ends. The V gene's germline CDR1 is MDHEN and CDR2 SYDVKM. This CDR3 region has 15 residues. The CDR3 reads CASSLRPGVTGELFF. The DNA for the CDR3 is TGTGCCAGCAGTTTAAGACCCGGCGTGACCGGGGAGCTGTTTTTT.

The chain carries TRBV25-1 and TRBJ1-6; D is possibly TRBD1 (6 bases). V shed 2 bases and J shed 5 bases, with 10 bases lying between them. The CDR3 sequence is 15 residues long. CDR1 is MGHDK, CDR2 SYGVNS, per germline. The CDR3 bases are TGTGCCAGCAGTGAAGGGGGACACAATAATTCACCCCTCCACTTT. This gives the protein CASSEGGHNNSPLHF.

The rearrangement links TRBV5-1 to TRBJ2-5, with TRBD2 identical over 8 bases. Germline V CDR1 and CDR2: SGHRS, YFSETQ. CDR3 length: 14 residues. Trimming cost V 5 bases and J 5 bases; bases outside gene matches: 8. Written as DNA, the CDR3 is TGCGCCAGCAGTAACGGACTAGCTGGGGAGACCCAGTACTTC. Translation: CASSNGLAGETQYF.

The chain links TRBV19 to TRBJ1-3, with a possible D match to TRBD1 (5 bases). From germline, CDR1 is LNHDA and CDR2 SQIVND (reference sequence). The CDR3 extends over 18 amino acids. The V and J ends lost 7 bases and 0 bases respectively, with 22 bases between them. Here the CDR3 DNA reads TGTGCCAGTACCACCCACGGCCAGGGCCATTTCTCTGGAAACACCATATATTTT. This codes for CASTTHGQGHFSGNTIYF. Based on the CDR3 plus reference TRBV19 and TRBJ1-3, the full variable domain is DGGITQSPKYLFRKEGQNVTLSCEQNLNHDAMYWYRQDPGQGLRLIYYSQIVNDFQKGDIAEGYSVSREKKESFPLTVTSAQKNPTAFYLCASTTHGQGHFSGNTIYFGEGSWLTVV.

The chain carries TRBV28 and TRBJ1-4; 7 bases are a match to TRBD1. CDR3 length: 14 amino acids. J was trimmed by 8 bases and V by 1 base; bases with no gene match: 4. Germline CDR1 MDHEN, CDR2 SYDVKM. In DNA form, the CDR3 reads TGTGCCAGCAGTTTATACAGGGGAGGAGAAAAACTGTTTTTT. It translates to CASSLYRGGEKLFF. Full variable domain (remainder filled in from reference TRBV28 and TRBJ1-4): DVKVTQSSRYLVKRTGEKVFLECVQDMDHENMFWYRQDPGLGLRLIYFSYDVKMKEKGDIPEGYSVSREKKERFSLILESASTNQTSMYLCASSLYRGGEKLFFGSGTQLSVL.

The chain has TRBV19 and TRBJ2-5, with D maybe TRBD2 (6 bases). TRBJ2-7 matches the DNA end more closely, so the J call is doubtful. The CDR3 extends over 13 amino acids. Germline V gives CDR1 LNHDA, CDR2 SQIVND (reference sequence). The CDR3 DNA follows: TGTGCCAGCGGGGACTTGAGCTCCTACGAGCAGTACTTC. It encodes CASGDLSSYEQYF.

The chain uses TRBV2 and TRBJ1-5; D is uncertain. The V gene lost 5 bases and the J gene lost 1 base, with 9 bases spanning the gap. Germline V gene sequence: CDR1 SNHLY, CDR2 FYNNEI. The CDR3 has 14 residues. CDR3 in DNA: TGTGCCAGCAGTCTGGGCCGGAGCAATCAGCCCCAGCATTTT. The encoded protein is CASSLGRSNQPQHF.

V and J are TRBV19 and TRBJ2-7; TRBD2 agrees at 7 bases. This CDR3 spans 14 amino acids. Germline V lookup: CDR1 LNHDA, CDR2 SQIVND (reference sequence). The junction had 6 bases not matched to a gene; V was cut back by 5 bases and J by 2 bases. This chain's CDR3 is CASSLSGQTYEQYF. The CDR3, as DNA: TGTGCCAGTAGTCTTAGCGGGCAGACCTACGAGCAGTACTTC.

CDR3 amino acids: CASSRGLDSLRRHYEQYF. The CDR3 bases are TGTGCCAGCAGCCGCGGACTAGATTCCTTGAGGCGCCACTACGAGCAGTACTTC. This chain uses TRBV4-2 with TRBJ2-7, with 7 bases that match TRBD2. The CDR3 extends over 18 amino acids. V was clipped by 4 bases and J by 3 bases; unmatched bases: 18. CDR1 LGHNA and CDR2 YNFKEQ come from the germline V gene.

The chain couples TRBV11-1 to TRBJ2-7, with 11 bases lining up with TRBD1. This CDR3 has 15 residues. Germline CDR1 is SGHAT and CDR2 is FQDESV (reference sequence). V was pared by 2 bases and J by 6 bases, with 6 bases of the junction left unmatched. CDR3 DNA: TGTGCCAGCAGCTTAAACGGACAGGGGGCGAGCGAGCAGTACTTC. This encodes CASSLNGQGASEQYF.

This chain uses TRBV7-2 with TRBJ2-3; TRBD2 matches 15 bases. Germline loops: CDR1 SGHTA, CDR2 FQGNSA. The CDR3 spans 17 residues. V shed 4 bases, J shed 4 bases, and the junction held 6 bases outside the gene matches. This CDR3 reads CASSWRTSGRAPDTQYF. DNA of the CDR3: TGTGCCAGCAGCTGGCGGACTAGCGGGAGGGCCCCAGATACGCAGTATTTT. The full variable domain, in which reference TRBV7-2 and TRBJ2-3 provide the parts outside the CDR3, is GAGVSQSPSNKVTEKGKDVELRCDPISGHTALYWYRQSLGQGLEFLIYFQGNSAPDKSGLPSDRFSAERTGGSVSTLTIQRTQQEDSAVYLCASSWRTSGRAPDTQYFGPGTRLTVL.

The chain is built from TRBV6-6 and TRBJ2-7; tentative D call: TRBD2 (6 bases). V lost 6 bases and J 2 bases, leaving 11 bases between the germline ends. CDR1 is MNHNY, CDR2 SVGAGI, per germline (reference sequence). This CDR3 is 13 amino acids long. The DNA for the CDR3 is TGTGCCAGCAGCGGTCGACTAGCCTACGAGCAGTACTTC. Amino acid sequence: CASSGRLAYEQYF.

This rearrangement joins TRBV6-6 to TRBJ1-3; D is uncertain. Trimming took 2 bases from V and 0 from J, leaving 11 bases between them. Germline loops: CDR1 MNHNY, CDR2 SVGAGI (reference sequence). CDR3 length: 16 amino acids. CDR3 bases: TGTGCCAGCAGTTACGGAGGGAGGACCTCTGGAAACACCATATATTTT. Translated: CASSYGGRTSGNTIYF.